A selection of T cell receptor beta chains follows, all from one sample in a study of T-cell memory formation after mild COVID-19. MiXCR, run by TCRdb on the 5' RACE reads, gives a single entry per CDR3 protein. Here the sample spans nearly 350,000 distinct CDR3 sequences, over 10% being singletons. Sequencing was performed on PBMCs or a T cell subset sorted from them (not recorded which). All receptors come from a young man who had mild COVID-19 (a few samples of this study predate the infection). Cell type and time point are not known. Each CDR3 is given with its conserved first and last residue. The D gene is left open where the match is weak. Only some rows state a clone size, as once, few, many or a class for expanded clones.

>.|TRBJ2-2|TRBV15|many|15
TGTGCCACCAGCGTCTCAAAGCGGGACACCGGGGAGCTGTTTTTT
CATSVSKRDTGELFF
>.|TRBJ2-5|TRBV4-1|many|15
TGCGCCAGCACCCAAGAGTCGGCTATCCAAGAGACCCAGTACTTC
CASTQESAIQETQYF
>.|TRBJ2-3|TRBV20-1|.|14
TGCAGTGCTAGCGACAGGCGCCTCACAGATACGCAGTATTTT
CSASDRRLTDTQYF
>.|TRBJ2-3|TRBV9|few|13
TGTGCCACCGGGTCAGGGGCAGGAGATACGCAGTATTTT
CATGSGAGDTQYF
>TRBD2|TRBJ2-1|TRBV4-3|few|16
TGCGCCAGCAGCCCCGGCCTAGCGGGGGTCAACAATGAGCAGTTCTTC
CASSPGLAGVNNEQFF
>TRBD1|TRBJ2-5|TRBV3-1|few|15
TGTGCCAGCAGCCCCCGAGAGACAGGGTATGGGACCCAGTACTTC
CASSPRETGYGTQYF
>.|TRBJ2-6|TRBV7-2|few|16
TGTGCCAGCAGCTTCAGTAATGGAGCTGGGGCCAACGTCCTGACTTTC
CASSFSNGAGANVLTF
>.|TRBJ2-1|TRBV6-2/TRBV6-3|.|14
TGTGCCAGCGACCCAGGGAGCTCCTACAATGAGCAGTTCTTC
CASDPGSSYNEQFF
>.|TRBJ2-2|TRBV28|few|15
TGTGCCAGCAGTGCCGGGGGGCGGGACACCGGGGAGCTGTTTTTT
CASSAGGRDTGELFF
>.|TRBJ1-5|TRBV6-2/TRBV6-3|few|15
TGTGCCAGCAGTTACATCGGGACCAGCAATCAGCCCCAGCATTTT
CASSYIGTSNQPQHF
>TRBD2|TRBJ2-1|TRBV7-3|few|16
TGTGCCAGCAGCTTAAGGTTTCTAGCGGATGACAATGAGCAGTTCTTC
CASSLRFLADDNEQFF
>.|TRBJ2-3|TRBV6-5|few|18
TGTGCCAGCAGTTACTCGGACAGAGGGCCCCTTAGCACAGATACGCAGTATTTT
CASSYSDRGPLSTDTQYF
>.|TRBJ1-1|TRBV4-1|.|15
TGCGCCAGCAGCCAAGATGAGGTTACGCTGGGGAAAGCTTTCTTT
CASSQDEVTLGKAFF
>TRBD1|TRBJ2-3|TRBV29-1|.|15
TGCAGCGTAGACTCAGGGACAGGTTCCACAGATACGCAGTATTTT
CSVDSGTGSTDTQYF
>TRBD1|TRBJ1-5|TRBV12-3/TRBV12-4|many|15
TGTGCCAGCAGTTTTGGGACAGGGAGCAATCAGCCCCAGCATTTT
CASSFGTGSNQPQHF
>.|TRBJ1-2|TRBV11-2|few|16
TGTGCCAGCAGCTTAGTGGCGGAGTGGCCGCGAGGTGGCTACACCTTC
CASSLVAEWPRGGYTF
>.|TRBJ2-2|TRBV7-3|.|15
TGTGCCAGCAGCTTAGATCCCCCGCACACCGGGGAGCTGTTTTTT
CASSLDPPHTGELFF
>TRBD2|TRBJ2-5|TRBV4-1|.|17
TGCGCCAGCAGCCCTTTCTCCGGGACTAGCGTGGGGGAGACCCAGTACTTC
CASSPFSGTSVGETQYF
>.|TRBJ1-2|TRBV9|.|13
TGTGCCAGCAGCGTCGGGGACAACTATGGCTACACCTTC
CASSVGDNYGYTF
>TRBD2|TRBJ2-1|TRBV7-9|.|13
TGTGCCACCCGTCCGGGAGGGCACAATGAGCAGTTCTTC
CATRPGGHNEQFF
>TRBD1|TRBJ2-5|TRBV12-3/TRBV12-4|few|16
TGTGCCAGCAGTTTAGTGGCGACAGGGGGACAAGAGACCCAGTACTTC
CASSLVATGGQETQYF
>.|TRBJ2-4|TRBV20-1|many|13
TGCAGCACCTTCGAGGGAAACAAAAACATTCAGTACTTC
CSTFEGNKNIQYF
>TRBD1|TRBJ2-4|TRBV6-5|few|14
TGTGCCAGCAGGGACAGGGGAGGGTTAAACATTCAGTACTTC
CASRDRGGLNIQYF
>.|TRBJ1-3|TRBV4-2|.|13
TGTGCCAGCAGCCAAGGCGGTGGAAACACCATATATTTT
CASSQGGGNTIYF